The 28 T cell receptor beta chains reported below all come from one sample, sequenced in a study of Tregs in tolerant kidney transplant recipients. Recipients received nonmyeloablative bone marrow transplants from related graft donors, with transient mixed chimerism. Only in-frame clones appear in the TCRdb table, and some are missing; sequencing was by immunoSEQ multiplex PCR. The sample carries approximately 82,000 clones, 93% recorded once. The sample was CD4+ T cells from blood (PBMCs), taken 12 months after the transplant. Source of these receptors: a human patient who received a combined kidney and bone marrow transplant. Some of these T cells may belong to the graft donor.

The rearrangement joins TRBV5-1 to TRBJ2-7; a possible D gene is TRBD2 (6 bases). Trimming left V 2 bases short and J 0 bases short, with 15 bases between. Germline V gene sequence: CDR1 SGHRS, CDR2 YFSETQ. The CDR3 is 16 amino acids. The CDR3 region is CASSLPGLMSSYEQYF. Written as DNA, the CDR3 is TGCGCCAGCAGCTTACCGGGACTCATGAGCTCCTACGAGCAGTACTTC.

The genes are TRBV2 and TRBJ1-2, with TRBD1 matching 7 bases. The CDR3 covers 15 residues. Germline V gene lookup returns CDR1 SNHLY and CDR2 FYNNEI. V dropped 4 bases and J dropped 6; count of bases not matched to a gene: 11. The CDR3 DNA follows: TGTGCCAGCAGTGCACTGAGACAGGGACGGCATGGCTACACCTTC. Encoded protein: CASSALRQGRHGYTF. Complete variable domain (other parts from reference TRBV2 and TRBJ1-2): EPEVTQTPSHQVTQMGQEVILRCVPISNHLYFYWYRQILGQKVEFLVSFYNNEISEKSEIFDDQFSVERPDGSNFTLKIRSTKLEDSAMYFCASSALRQGRHGYTFGSGTRLTVV.

The CDR3 sequence: CASSFDRGRGYTF. Written as DNA, the CDR3 is TGTGCCAGCAGCTTCGACAGGGGGAGAGGCTACACCTTC. The chain couples TRBV11-3 to TRBJ1-2; 9 bases map to TRBD1. Looked up from germline, CDR1 is SGHNT and CDR2 is YENEEA. The CDR3 has 13 residues. Losses at the gene ends were 3 bases for V and 8 bases for J; bases not matched to a gene: 4.

The chain uses TRBV25-1 and TRBJ2-5, with TRBD1 identical over 8 bases. The DNA matches TRBJ2-7 better at its end, which makes the J call doubtful. CDR1 and CDR2 (germline): MGHDK, SYGVNS. The CDR3 spans 12 residues. CDR3 protein: CASSRTGYEQYF. The CDR3 nucleotides read TGTGCCAGCAGTAGGACAGGGTACGAGCAGTACTTC.

The gene calls are TRBV6-5 and TRBJ1-3; D gene unclear. Trimming took 0 bases from V and 11 from J, leaving 11 bases between them. The germline V gene encodes CDR1 MNHEY and CDR2 SVGAGI. CDR3 length: 13 amino acids. The CDR3 here is CASSYSPSSAIYF. CDR3 in DNA: TGTGCCAGCAGTTACTCGCCCTCCTCGGCCATATATTTT.

The CDR3 DNA reads TGTGCCAGCAGCTCCCAGGGGTTGGACTATGGCTACACCTTC. Translating it yields CASSSQGLDYGYTF. The rearrangement uses TRBV5-4 and TRBJ1-2, with D possibly being TRBD1 (6 bases). Germline V lookup: CDR1 SGHNT, CDR2 YYREEE (reference sequence). Trimming left V 3 bases short and J 3 bases short, with 12 bases between. The CDR3 is made up of 14 amino acids.

The J gene is TRBJ2-1, the V gene TRBV4-3, with TRBD2 matching over 7 bases. Germline V gene lookup returns CDR1 LGHNA and CDR2 YSLEER. The CDR3 totals 14 residues. V shed 2 bases and J 6 bases; nucleotides not matched to a gene: 4. Written as DNA, the CDR3 is TGCGCCAGCAGCCAACCCGGACTAGGCAATGAGCAGTTCTTC. Translated: CASSQPGLGNEQFF.

The V and J genes are TRBV27 and TRBJ1-5; no reliable D call. The CDR3 length is 14 residues. Germline-derived CDR1 and CDR2 are MNHEY and SMNVEV (reference sequence). Trimming left V 6 bases short and J 3 bases short, with 12 bases between. CDR3 nucleotides: TGTGCCAGCAGGCGAGCGGGAATCAATCAGCCCCAGCATTTT. It codes for CASRRAGINQPQHF.

The rearrangement links TRBV6-1 to TRBJ2-5; D gene ambiguous. This CDR3 contains 13 residues. CDR1 is MNHNS and CDR2 is SASEGT in the germline V gene. V was shortened by 0 bases and J by 5 bases, with 7 bases between the two germline ends. CDR3 sequence: CASSEAGWETQYF. The CDR3, as DNA: TGTGCCAGCAGTGAAGCCGGGTGGGAGACCCAGTACTTC.

This chain uses TRBV11-3 with TRBJ1-5; 11 bases match TRBD1. This CDR3 comprises 17 residues. Germline loops: CDR1 SGHNT, CDR2 YENEEA. V gave up 10 bases and J gave up 4 bases; unmatched junction bases: 15. The CDR3 loop reads CATRTGGASGPNQPQHF. The DNA of the CDR3 is TGTGCCACACGGACAGGGGGCGCGTCTGGGCCGAATCAGCCCCAGCATTTT. The entire variable domain, with the rest obtained from reference TRBV11-3 and TRBJ1-5, is as follows: EAGVVQSPRYKIIEKKQPVAFWCNPISGHNTLYWYLQNLGQGPELLIRYENEEAVDDSQLPKDRFSAERLKGVDSTLKIQPAELGDSAVYLCATRTGGASGPNQPQHFGDGTRLSIL.

The chain joins TRBV7-2 to TRBJ2-7; TRBD1 is a possible D gene (6 bases). The length of the CDR3 is 14 residues. Trimming shortened V by 4 bases and J by 6 bases, and 16 bases separated the two germline ends. The germline V gene encodes CDR1 SGHTA and CDR2 FQGNSA. CDR3 nucleotides: TGTGCCAGCAGCTATGCGGCAGGGGATCGCGAGCAGTACTTC. This encodes CASSYAAGDREQYF.

The chain combines TRBV18 with TRBJ1-3; 9 bases agree with TRBD1. Germline CDR1 is KGHSH and CDR2 is LQKENI. The CDR3 extends over 14 amino acids. The trim removed 6 bases at V and 0 bases at J, leaving 0 bases unmatched. CDR3 DNA: TGTGCCAGCTCGACAGGGGGCTCTGGAAACACCATATATTTT. Translation gives CASSTGGSGNTIYF.

The genes are TRBV9 and TRBJ2-7; 8 bases agree with TRBD2. From germline, CDR1 is SGDLS and CDR2 YYNGEE. There are 15 residues in the CDR3. J was trimmed by 0 bases and V by 0 bases; bases with no gene match: 2. CDR3 coding DNA: TGTGCCAGCAGCGTAGCGGGAGGGAGCTCCTACGAGCAGTACTTC. As protein: CASSVAGGSSYEQYF.

This sequence joins TRBV11-2 and TRBJ2-1; the match to TRBD2 covers 7 bases. This CDR3 is 14 amino acids long. With V trimmed by 3 bases and J by 5 bases, 4 bases remained unmatched. Germline V lookup: CDR1 SGHAT, CDR2 FQNNGV. CDR3 bases: TGTGCCAGCAGCTTCGCGGGGGTGGACAATGAGCAGTTCTTC. Translation gives CASSFAGVDNEQFF.

The J gene is TRBJ1-1, the V gene TRBV30; TRBD1 agrees at 8 bases. In germline, CDR1 is GTSNPN, CDR2 SVGIG (reference sequence). This CDR3 contains 13 residues. The V gene end was trimmed by 3 bases and the J gene end by 7 bases; junction bases not matched to a gene: 7. CDR3 bases: TGTGCCTGGAGAAGTTTAGGACAGGGTGAAGCTTTCTTT. It specifies CAWRSLGQGEAFF.

The gene calls are TRBV19 and TRBJ2-3; a weak D match, TRBD1 (5 bases). Germline lookup yields CDR1 LNHDA and CDR2 SQIVND (reference sequence). The CDR3 has 15 amino acids. V lost 6 bases and J 1 base, leaving 14 bases between the germline ends. The CDR3 is CASSQRAGRTDTQYF. Written as DNA, the CDR3 is TGTGCCAGTAGCCAAAGGGCAGGGCGCACAGATACGCAGTATTTT.

The J gene is TRBJ2-2, the V gene TRBV7-9; D is ambiguous. Germline V gene lookup returns CDR1 SEHNR and CDR2 FQNEAQ (reference sequence). This CDR3 region has 11 residues. Trimming stripped 5 bases from V and 5 bases from J, with 3 bases between. The CDR3 here is CASSETGELFF. DNA for the CDR3: TGTGCCAGCAGCGAGACCGGGGAGCTGTTTTTT.

The V gene is TRBV11-2, the J gene TRBJ2-5, with 11 bases that match TRBD2. The CDR3 covers 15 residues. Germline V lookup: CDR1 SGHAT, CDR2 FQNNGV. J lost 5 bases, V lost 5 bases, and 7 bases had no gene match. The DNA for the CDR3 is TGTGCCAGCAGCATCCTAGCGGGAGGCACGGAGACCCAGTACTTC. Encoded protein: CASSILAGGTETQYF.

V is TRBV4-2 and J is TRBJ2-3; TRBD2 agrees at 11 bases. The CDR3 totals 18 residues. V gave up 3 bases and J gave up 1 base; unmatched junction bases: 9. The germline V gene has CDR1 LGHNA and CDR2 YNFKEQ. In DNA, the CDR3 is TGTGCCAGCAGCCAGGGTAGTACTAGCGGGGGCCGCACAGATACGCAGTATTTT. Translating it yields CASSQGSTSGGRTDTQYF.

The V gene is TRBV2, the J gene TRBJ2-3; weak D call: TRBD1 (5 bases). The V end lost 8 bases, the J end lost 4 bases, and 16 bases lay between the germline ends. The CDR3 sequence is 14 residues long. Germline V gene data show CDR1 as SNHLY and CDR2 as FYNNEI. The CDR3 DNA sequence: TGTGCCAGCCGTCGTTTAGCACAGGCAGATACGCAGTATTTT. The encoded protein is CASRRLAQADTQYF.

CDR3 amino acids: CASSLARVTSGRASEQYF. In DNA, the CDR3 is TGCGCCAGCAGCTTGGCCCGTGTGACTAGCGGGAGGGCTAGCGAGCAGTACTTC. The genes are TRBV5-1 and TRBJ2-7, with TRBD2 matching 14 bases. V lost 0 bases to trimming and J lost 6 bases; unmatched junction nucleotides: 11. Germline values: CDR1 SGHRS, CDR2 YFSETQ. This CDR3 has 18 amino acids. Drawing the rest from reference TRBV5-1 and TRBJ2-7, the complete variable domain is KAGVTQTPRYLIKTRGQQVTLSCSPISGHRSVSWYQQTPGQGLQFLFEYFSETQRNKGNFPGRFSGRQFSNSRSEMNVSTLELGDSALYLCASSLARVTSGRASEQYFGPGTRLTVT.

A single count supports this clone. J is TRBJ2-3 and V is TRBV2, with D possibly matching TRBD2 (5 bases). This CDR3 spans 15 amino acids. The germline V and J ends were trimmed by 5 bases and 0 bases, with 12 bases remaining between them. CDR1 and CDR2 (germline): SNHLY, FYNNEI. The chain's CDR3 is CASSISGASTDTQYF. The CDR3 nucleotides are TGTGCCAGCAGTATAAGCGGAGCTAGCACAGATACGCAGTATTTT.

The chain uses TRBV4-3 and TRBJ1-2; 7 nucleotides line up with TRBD1. Germline CDR1 and CDR2: LGHNA and YSLEER. The CDR3 covers 16 residues. Trimming at V came to 0 bases and at J to 4 bases, leaving 8 bases not matched to a gene. CDR3 residues: CASSQDYRGDVYGYTF. CDR3 nucleotide sequence: TGCGCCAGCAGCCAAGATTACAGGGGTGATGTCTATGGCTACACCTTC.

The gene calls are TRBV7-9 and TRBJ2-7; 12 positions agree with TRBD1. The CDR3 is 17 amino acids. The ends lost 0 bases at V and 6 bases at J; junction bases unmatched: 9. The germline V gene encodes CDR1 SEHNR and CDR2 FQNEAQ (reference sequence). The CDR3 loop reads CASSLATGDRGRGEQYF. In DNA, the CDR3 is TGTGCCAGCAGCTTAGCGACGGGGGACAGGGGGCGCGGCGAGCAGTACTTC.

The genes are TRBV11-2 and TRBJ1-2, with D possibly being TRBD1 (5 bases). Trimming shortened V by 2 bases and J by 7 bases, and 17 bases separated the two germline ends. Per germline, CDR1 SGHAT and CDR2 FQNNGV. CDR3 size: 15 residues. The CDR3 sequence: CASSLIGGEVGGYTF. CDR3 nucleotide sequence: TGTGCCAGCAGCTTAATTGGGGGGGAGGTTGGTGGCTACACCTTC.

This chain connects TRBV19 to TRBJ2-2; 16 bases match TRBD2. V trimming: 4 bases; J trimming: 5 bases; junction bases outside the gene matches: 4. The CDR3 runs 17 residues. CDR1 and CDR2 (germline): LNHDA, SQIVND (reference sequence). CDR3 bases: TGTGCCAGTAGTAGGGGACTAGCGGGAGGGGGGACCGGGGAGCTGTTTTTT. This translates into CASSRGLAGGGTGELFF. The full variable domain, its missing parts supplied by reference TRBV19 and TRBJ2-2, is DGGITQSPKYLFRKEGQNVTLSCEQNLNHDAMYWYRQDPGQGLRLIYYSQIVNDFQKGDIAEGYSVSREKKESFPLTVTSAQKNPTAFYLCASSRGLAGGGTGELFFGEGSRLTVL.

The rearrangement uses TRBV7-2 and TRBJ2-1; TRBD2 agrees at 7 bases. In germline, CDR1 is SGHTA, CDR2 FQGNSA. V was pared by 1 base and J by 1 base, with 4 bases of the junction left unmatched. The CDR3 has 16 amino acids. The chain's CDR3 is CASSLVGGGSYNEQFF. CDR3 bases: TGTGCCAGCAGCTTAGTTGGGGGAGGGTCCTACAATGAGCAGTTCTTC.

This sequence joins TRBV5-4 and TRBJ2-1; TRBD1 matches 7 bases. Germline V gene data show CDR1 as SGHNT and CDR2 as YYREEE (reference sequence). This CDR3 region has 15 residues. With 4 bases clipped from V and 3 bases from J, the junction kept 7 bases outside the gene matches. The CDR3 reads CASSITGTDYNEQFF. The CDR3, as DNA: TGTGCCAGCAGCATAACCGGGACAGACTACAATGAGCAGTTCTTC.